This entry lists 18 T cell receptor beta chains sequenced from one sample in a study of blood T cell repertoires in COVID-19. Measured with immunoSEQ multiplex PCR; TCRdb has only the in-frame clones, and not every one. The sample has a few hundred thousand clones, 75% to 90% seen once. Sequencing was performed on peripheral blood. These receptors were collected from a woman in her sixties or seventies with COVID-19, enrolled during active disease.

This clone was counted a few times. This chain uses TRBV6-1 with TRBJ1-4; weak D call: TRBD1 (6 bases). The CDR3 totals 13 residues. V dropped 2 bases and J dropped 8 bases, with 9 bases sitting between them. Germline CDR1 MNHNS, CDR2 SASEGT. The CDR3 bases are TGTGCCAGCAGTGAACGGCAGGGGGAAAAACTGTTTTTT. Translation: CASSERQGEKLFF.

V usage is TRBV7-2 and J usage is TRBJ2-4, with TRBD2 matching 8 bases. J was trimmed by 2 bases and V by 5 bases; bases with no gene match: 5. The CDR3 is made up of 15 amino acids. From germline, CDR1 is SGHTA and CDR2 FQGNSA. The CDR3, as DNA: TGTGCCAGCAGCCTCCGGACTAGCCCCAAAAACATTCAGTACTTC. Translation gives CASSLRTSPKNIQYF.

This chain joins TRBV5-1 and TRBJ1-1, with unresolved D. Germline loops: CDR1 SGHRS, CDR2 YFSETQ. CDR3 size: 14 residues. Deletions cut 0 bases from V and 4 bases from J, with 10 bases between. This chain's CDR3 is CASSLEGGSTEAFF. The CDR3 coding sequence is TGCGCCAGCAGCTTGGAAGGTGGGAGCACTGAAGCTTTCTTT.

This chain uses TRBV5-1 with TRBJ2-7; 7 bases are a match to TRBD1. Looked up from germline, CDR1 is SGHRS and CDR2 is YFSETQ. With V trimmed by 4 bases and J by 2 bases, 9 bases remained unmatched. This CDR3 is 15 amino acids long. CDR3 residues: CASSRTDREPYEQYF. CDR3 nucleotide sequence: TGCGCCAGCAGCCGAACCGACAGGGAACCCTACGAGCAGTACTTC.

V is TRBV5-1 and J is TRBJ2-5, with TRBD2 matching 9 bases. J lost 5 bases, V lost 6 bases, and 8 bases had no gene match. The V gene's germline CDR1 is SGHRS and CDR2 YFSETQ. The CDR3 extends over 14 amino acids. CDR3 residues: CASTSGGLGETQYF. The CDR3, as DNA: TGCGCCAGCACGAGCGGGGGGCTCGGGGAGACCCAGTACTTC.

The gene calls are TRBV18 and TRBJ2-3; a weak D match, TRBD2 (6 bases). The V gene lost 5 bases and the J gene lost 2 bases, with 14 bases spanning the gap. Germline CDR1 is KGHSH and CDR2 is LQKENI. This CDR3 contains 15 residues. The CDR3 here is CASSAGTPNTDTQYF. Here the CDR3 DNA reads TGTGCCAGCTCAGCCGGGACTCCGAACACAGATACGCAGTATTTT.

The chain uses TRBV5-1 and TRBJ2-3, with TRBD2 identical over 8 bases. Germline values: CDR1 SGHRS, CDR2 YFSETQ. CDR3 length equals 16 residues. J lost 1 base, V lost 4 bases, and 8 bases had no gene match. In DNA form, the CDR3 reads TGCGCCAGCAGCACCGCCACTAGCGGAGGCACAGATACGCAGTATTTT. It codes for CASSTATSGGTDTQYF.

This clone was counted once. The chain carries TRBV27 and TRBJ1-5, with a tentative D call TRBD1 (5 bases). V lost 3 bases and J lost 7, with 10 bases in between. The CDR3 is 13 amino acids. From germline, CDR1 is MNHEY and CDR2 SMNVEV (reference sequence). The CDR3 region is CASSFGGGQPQHF. CDR3 coding DNA: TGTGCCAGCAGTTTTGGGGGAGGGCAGCCCCAGCATTTT.

The chain has TRBV5-4 and TRBJ1-5; 9 nucleotides line up with TRBD1. Germline CDR1 SGHNT, CDR2 YYREEE (reference sequence). The CDR3 contains 16 residues. With V trimmed by 4 bases and J by 2 bases, 7 bases remained unmatched. The CDR3 DNA reads TGTGCCAGCAGCGTGGACAGGGGATTGGGCAATCAGCCCCAGCATTTT. Its protein product is CASSVDRGLGNQPQHF.

The rearrangement joins TRBV5-6 to TRBJ2-7, with 12 bases aligning to TRBD1. The CDR3 contains 18 residues. With 1 base clipped from V and 1 base from J, the junction kept 9 bases outside the gene matches. The germline V gene has CDR1 SGHDT and CDR2 YYEEEE. The CDR3 loop reads CASSLSGTGGLKSYEQYF. The CDR3 DNA reads as TGTGCCAGCAGCTTGTCCGGGACAGGGGGCCTTAAATCCTACGAGCAGTACTTC.

Points on this clone: The same CDR3 can be traced to other DNA sequences in this sample. The CDR3 reads CASSLGGNTEAFF. CDR3 coding DNA: TGCGCCAGCAGCTTGGGAGGAAACACTGAAGCTTTCTTT. The chain combines TRBV5-1 with TRBJ1-1; unclear D gene. Germline V gene sequence: CDR1 SGHRS, CDR2 YFSETQ. Trimming removed 0 bases at V and 2 bases at J, with 5 bases between. The CDR3 sequence is 13 residues long.

The V call is TRBV29-1, the J call TRBJ1-1, with 10 bases aligning to TRBD1. The V gene end was trimmed by 8 bases and the J gene end by 4 bases; junction bases not matched to a gene: 4. The CDR3 has 12 residues. In germline, CDR1 is SQVTM, CDR2 ANQGSEA. The CDR3 protein is CSLRTGGTEAFF. CDR3 nucleotides: TGCAGCCTTCGGACAGGGGGCACTGAAGCTTTCTTT.

This chain connects TRBV9 to TRBJ1-2; a possible D gene is TRBD1 (5 bases). Trimming removed 4 bases from V and 1 base from J, with 14 bases in between. CDR1 is SGDLS, CDR2 YYNGEE, per germline. The CDR3 covers 15 residues. The CDR3 is CASSPQAGLNYGYTF. The CDR3 DNA sequence: TGTGCCAGCAGCCCCCAAGCAGGGCTTAACTATGGCTACACCTTC.

The chain has TRBV28 and TRBJ2-1; D unclear. The CDR3 runs 12 residues. Germline V lookup: CDR1 MDHEN, CDR2 SYDVKM. The V gene lost 8 bases and the J gene lost 10 bases, with 15 bases spanning the gap. The CDR3, as DNA: TGTGCCAGCTGGTTGGGTGTCGGGGAGCAGTTCTTC. Protein: CASWLGVGEQFF.

The genes are TRBV4-1 and TRBJ1-4, with D tentatively TRBD1 (6 bases). V lost 3 bases and J 3 bases, leaving 11 bases between the germline ends. The CDR3 has 15 amino acids. From germline, CDR1 is MGHRA and CDR2 YSYEKL. CDR3 region: CASSQIQGPNEKLFF. Here the CDR3 DNA reads TGCGCCAGCAGCCAGATACAGGGCCCTAATGAAAAACTGTTTTTT.

The chain couples TRBV10-2 to TRBJ1-6; 7 positions match TRBD1. This CDR3 region has 16 residues. The V gene end was trimmed by 0 bases and the J gene end by 9 bases; junction bases not matched to a gene: 8. Germline lookup yields CDR1 WSHSY and CDR2 SAAADI. The chain's CDR3 is CASSESRGQLISPLHF. For the CDR3, the DNA is TGCGCCAGCAGTGAGTCGAGGGGGCAACTTATTTCACCCCTCCACTTT.

The CDR3 sequence is CARTTGGTRGAFF. CDR3 nucleotide sequence: TGCGCCAGAACGACAGGGGGGACCCGGGGAGCTTTCTTT. The V and J genes are TRBV5-1 and TRBJ1-1; TRBD1 agrees at 9 bases. CDR1 is SGHRS and CDR2 is YFSETQ in the germline V gene. The CDR3 covers 13 residues. V shed 8 bases and J 10 bases; nucleotides not matched to a gene: 12.

The J gene is TRBJ2-6, the V gene TRBV24-1; tentative D call: TRBD2 (5 bases). This CDR3 comprises 18 residues. V gave up 1 base and J gave up 0 bases, with 12 bases separating them. CDR1 and CDR2 (germline): KGHDR, SFDVKD. DNA for the CDR3: TGTGCCACCAGTGATTTTCTAGCTAGTTCCTCTGGGGCCAACGTCCTGACTTTC. Translated: CATSDFLASSSGANVLTF.